This passage covers 25 T cell receptor beta chains from one sample sequenced in a study of blood T cell repertoires in COVID-19 (dated by TCRdb to 2018 to 2020). The library came from the immunoSEQ multiplex PCR assay. TCRdb re-hosts the immuneACCESS table, in-frame sequences only. Its copies lack some clones; in the studies checked, an unresolved V gene accounts for under half of them, and the cause for the rest is not known. The sample records 200,000 to 250,000 clones, roughly 89% of which are singletons. The top ten clones comprise less than 7.5% of the sample. Sequences were obtained from peripheral blood. These receptors came from a man aged 55 to 70 who had recovered from COVID-19.

This rearrangement joins TRBV7-2 to TRBJ1-1, with TRBD1 matching over 7 bases. V lost 4 bases and J lost 3; bases outside the gene matches: 8. Germline V gene data show CDR1 as SGHTA and CDR2 as FQGNSA. The CDR3 runs 15 residues. The CDR3 loop reads CASSSRQGEDTEAFF. The DNA of the CDR3 is TGTGCCAGCAGCTCCCGACAGGGCGAAGACACTGAAGCTTTCTTT.

The V call is TRBV5-4, the J call TRBJ2-1, with 9 nucleotides matching TRBD1. V lost 3 bases to trimming and J lost 4 bases; unmatched junction nucleotides: 5. Germline V gene lookup returns CDR1 SGHNT and CDR2 YYREEE (reference sequence). This CDR3 region has 15 residues. Here the CDR3 reads CASSSRTGAYNEQFF. DNA for the CDR3: TGTGCCAGCAGCTCTAGGACAGGGGCATACAATGAGCAGTTCTTC. The full variable domain, completed using reference TRBV5-4 and TRBJ2-1, is ETGVTQSPTHLIKTRGQQVTLRCSSQSGHNTVSWYQQALGQGPQFIFQYYREEENGRGNFPPRFSGLQFPNYSSELNVNALELDDSALYLCASSSRTGAYNEQFFGPGTRLTVL.

The V and J genes are TRBV6-4 and TRBJ2-6, with D perhaps matching TRBD1 (6 bases). V lost 6 bases and J 0 bases, leaving 9 bases between the germline ends. CDR1 is MRHNA, CDR2 SNTAGT, per germline. The CDR3 sequence is 15 residues long. The CDR3: CASSTGNSGANVLTF. DNA of the CDR3: TGTGCCAGCAGCACAGGGAACTCTGGGGCCAACGTCCTGACTTTC.

The chain recombines TRBV28 with TRBJ1-5; a possible D gene is TRBD1 (5 bases). This CDR3 is 14 amino acids long. V was cut by 5 bases and J by 0 bases, with 8 bases left in between. Germline V lookup: CDR1 MDHEN, CDR2 SYDVKM. The CDR3: CASSRQNSNQPQHF. CDR3 DNA: TGTGCCAGCAGTCGACAGAATAGCAATCAGCCCCAGCATTTT.

This chain connects TRBV19 to TRBJ2-3, with 16 bases that match TRBD2. V was pared by 3 bases and J by 1 base, with 4 bases of the junction left unmatched. This CDR3 contains 18 residues. CDR1 and CDR2 from the germline V gene are LNHDA and SQIVND (reference sequence). The DNA for the CDR3 is TGTGCCAGTAGTATCGCCGGGACTAGCGGGAGGGGCACAGATACGCAGTATTTT. This sequence encodes CASSIAGTSGRGTDTQYF.

This clone was detected once. The chain recombines TRBV11-3 with TRBJ2-4; 8 bases map to TRBD1. The CDR3 spans 13 residues. CDR1 and CDR2 (germline): SGHNT, YENEEA. Trimming at V came to 4 bases and at J to 11 bases, leaving 7 bases not matched to a gene. The DNA of the CDR3 is TGTGCCAGCAGCTCGTCGACAGGGGCGGTTCAGTACTTC. Protein product: CASSSSTGAVQYF.

In this sample, this clone turned up once. Other DNA sequences in this specimen translate into the identical CDR3. The chain's CDR3 is CASSTWTSGGRTDTQYF. CDR3 nucleotides: TGCGCCAGCAGCACGTGGACTAGCGGGGGGCGCACAGATACGCAGTATTTT. The chain is built from TRBV5-1 and TRBJ2-3; TRBD2 aligns across 14 bases. The CDR3 is 17 residues long. V dropped 4 bases and J dropped 1; count of bases not matched to a gene: 5. Germline V gene data show CDR1 as SGHRS and CDR2 as YFSETQ.

The chain links TRBV19 to TRBJ2-5, with a weak D call TRBD1 (5 bases). The germline gives CDR1 LNHDA, CDR2 SQIVND (reference sequence). The V end lost 3 bases, the J end lost 3 bases, and 14 bases lay between the germline ends. This CDR3 has 15 amino acids. The CDR3 spells CASSIVGVGEETQYF. The CDR3 coding sequence is TGTGCCAGTAGTATTGTAGGGGTGGGCGAAGAGACCCAGTACTTC.

Here the CDR3 DNA reads TGTGCCAGCAGCTTAATCCCAGGGGTTTCACCCCTCCACTTT. Translated, it gives CASSLIPGVSPLHF. V usage is TRBV7-6 and J usage is TRBJ1-6; TRBD1 might be the D (6 bases). The V and J ends lost 2 bases and 9 bases respectively, with 11 bases between them. This CDR3 has 14 amino acids. Germline V gene lookup returns CDR1 SGHVS and CDR2 FNYEAQ.

There are a few counts of this clone. The genes are TRBV25-1 and TRBJ2-7; no reliable D call. V was cut by 1 base and J by 3 bases, with 10 bases left in between. This CDR3 has 14 amino acids. Germline CDR1 MGHDK, CDR2 SYGVNS. CDR3 DNA sequence: TGTGCCAGCAGTGAATTAAGCTATGGCTACGAGCAGTACTTC. Amino acids: CASSELSYGYEQYF.

The CDR3 DNA reads as TGTGCCAGCTCACCAGCAGCGAACTCCTACAATGAGCAGTTCTTC. It yields the protein CASSPAANSYNEQFF. The rearrangement links TRBV18 to TRBJ2-1; D remains ambiguous. This CDR3 has 15 amino acids. Trimming left V 2 bases short and J 0 bases short, with 8 bases between. Germline values: CDR1 KGHSH, CDR2 LQKENI.

CDR3 bases: TGTGCCAGCAGTGGTCTAGGCACAGATACGCAGTATTTT. This sequence encodes CASSGLGTDTQYF. The rearrangement uses TRBV27 and TRBJ2-3; D call uncertain. Trimming removed 5 bases at V and 1 base at J, with 7 bases between. Per germline, CDR1 MNHEY and CDR2 SMNVEV (reference sequence). The CDR3 sequence is 13 residues long.

The V call is TRBV5-1, the J call TRBJ2-5; D possibly corresponds to TRBD2 (6 bases). The CDR3 loop spans 16 amino acids. The germline gives CDR1 SGHRS, CDR2 YFSETQ. The V end was cut by 2 bases, the J end by 6 bases, with 20 bases between. CDR3 in amino acids: CASSFFLQGGGKTQYF. The CDR3 coding sequence is TGCGCCAGCAGCTTCTTTCTCCAGGGAGGAGGGAAGACCCAGTACTTC.

The chain uses TRBV7-2 and TRBJ2-7; D is unresolved. Germline V gives CDR1 SGHTA, CDR2 FQGNSA. Trimming left V 5 bases short and J 0 bases short, with 17 bases between. The CDR3 consists of 16 residues. The CDR3 here is CASSLIARRISYEQYF. CDR3 DNA sequence: TGTGCCAGCAGCCTAATTGCTCGCAGGATCTCCTACGAGCAGTACTTC. The entire variable domain, with the rest obtained from reference TRBV7-2 and TRBJ2-7, is as follows: GAGVSQSPSNKVTEKGKDVELRCDPISGHTALYWYRQSLGQGLEFLIYFQGNSAPDKSGLPSDRFSAERTGGSVSTLTIQRTQQEDSAVYLCASSLIARRISYEQYFGPGTRLTVT.

The chain uses TRBV9 and TRBJ1-4; the D gene is possibly TRBD1 (5 bases). This CDR3 contains 14 residues. The V end lost 4 bases, the J end lost 7 bases, and 14 bases lay between the germline ends. Germline CDR1 SGDLS, CDR2 YYNGEE. The CDR3 loop is CASSRFQGSEKLFF. The CDR3 region has the DNA TGTGCCAGCAGCCGTTTCCAGGGTTCTGAAAAACTGTTTTTT.

The chain uses TRBV6-5 and TRBJ2-1; tentatively, D is TRBD1 (5 bases). This CDR3 is 14 amino acids long. V was clipped by 5 bases and J by 6 bases, with 14 bases between them. Germline lookup yields CDR1 MNHEY and CDR2 SVGAGI. CDR3 DNA: TGTGCCAGCAGTACTGGCCAGGGCGCCAATGAGCAGTTCTTC. It codes for CASSTGQGANEQFF.

This chain links TRBV2 with TRBJ1-6; D gene uncertain. Trimming shortened V by 0 bases and J by 2 bases, and 5 bases separated the two germline ends. The CDR3 consists of 15 residues. CDR1 and CDR2 from the germline V gene are SNHLY and FYNNEI. The CDR3 DNA sequence: TGTGCCAGCAGTGAAGCTATAACCTATAATTCACCCCTCCACTTT. This sequence encodes CASSEAITYNSPLHF.

The chain recombines TRBV6-1 with TRBJ2-3; 10 positions agree with TRBD2. With 3 bases clipped from V and 0 bases from J, the junction kept 6 bases outside the gene matches. Germline V lookup: CDR1 MNHNS, CDR2 SASEGT. CDR3 length: 17 amino acids. Here the CDR3 reads CASSDRTSGLSTDTQYF. CDR3 bases: TGTGCCAGCAGTGACCGGACTAGCGGTTTAAGCACAGATACGCAGTATTTT.

The chain employs TRBV25-1 and TRBJ2-7; tentatively, D is TRBD2 (6 bases). Germline CDR1 and CDR2: MGHDK and SYGVNS. The CDR3 covers 13 residues. Trimming removed 6 bases from V and 3 bases from J, with 12 bases in between. CDR3 protein: CASRDYHNYEQYF. DNA for the CDR3: TGTGCCAGCAGGGACTATCATAACTACGAGCAGTACTTC.

This clone showed up just once. V usage is TRBV7-3 and J usage is TRBJ2-1; TRBD2 matches 9 bases. The germline V gene encodes CDR1 SGHTA and CDR2 FQGTGA. CDR3 size: 14 residues. V lost 6 bases, J lost 4 bases, and 4 bases stayed unmatched. The CDR3 is CASRSGLAYNEQFF. CDR3 nucleotide sequence: TGTGCCAGCAGGTCGGGACTAGCATACAATGAGCAGTTCTTC.

Comments on this clone: The same CDR3 is also encoded by other DNA sequences in this sample. V is TRBV7-9 and J is TRBJ2-3; possibly TRBD1 for D (5 bases). Between the trimmed V and J ends, which lost 3 bases and 2 bases, there was a span of 9 bases. CDR1 is SEHNR and CDR2 is FQNEAQ in the germline V gene (reference sequence). The CDR3 length is 14 residues. This CDR3 reads CASSLGLNTDTQYF. DNA of the CDR3: TGTGCCAGCAGCTTGGGGCTGAACACAGATACGCAGTATTTT. Supplemented by reference TRBV7-9 and TRBJ2-3, the full variable domain reads DTGVSQNPRHKITKRGQNVTFRCDPISEHNRLYWYRQTLGQGPEFLTYFQNEAQLEKSRLLSDRFSAERPKGSFSTLEIQRTEQGDSAMYLCASSLGLNTDTQYFGPGTRLTVL.

This clone was recorded once. The V and J genes are TRBV27 and TRBJ2-3; 11 bases are shared with TRBD2. Germline assignment: CDR1 MNHEY and CDR2 SMNVEV (reference sequence). V lost 7 bases to trimming and J lost 3 bases; unmatched junction nucleotides: 6. The CDR3 consists of 15 residues. The CDR3 coding sequence is TGTGCCAGCACCACGCGACTAGCGGGGACAGATACGCAGTATTTT. It yields the protein CASTTRLAGTDTQYF.

This clone was recorded once. The V call is TRBV12-3 or TRBV12-4, the J call TRBJ1-1, with 8 bases that match TRBD1. J gave up 10 bases and V 1 base, and 5 bases lay outside the gene matches. The CDR3 contains 13 residues. CDR3 nucleotide sequence: TGTGCCAGCAGTTTAGGGCAGGGGGCGATAGCTTTCTTT. Its translation: CASSLGQGAIAFF.

V and J are TRBV5-1 and TRBJ2-5; 9 nucleotides agree with TRBD1. CDR3 length: 14 residues. Germline lookup yields CDR1 SGHRS and CDR2 YFSETQ. The trim removed 4 bases at V and 4 bases at J, leaving 5 bases unmatched. The CDR3 DNA sequence: TGCGCCAGCAGCGCGGGACAGGGTGGAGAGACCCAGTACTTC. This encodes CASSAGQGGETQYF.

V and J are TRBV19 and TRBJ2-7; D is unclear. Germline V gene lookup returns CDR1 LNHDA and CDR2 SQIVND (reference sequence). V gave up 1 base and J gave up 6 bases, with 10 bases separating them. The CDR3 has 13 residues. CDR3 in amino acids: CASSIGRRGEQYF. CDR3 nucleotide sequence: TGTGCCAGTAGTATAGGACGGAGAGGCGAGCAGTACTTC.